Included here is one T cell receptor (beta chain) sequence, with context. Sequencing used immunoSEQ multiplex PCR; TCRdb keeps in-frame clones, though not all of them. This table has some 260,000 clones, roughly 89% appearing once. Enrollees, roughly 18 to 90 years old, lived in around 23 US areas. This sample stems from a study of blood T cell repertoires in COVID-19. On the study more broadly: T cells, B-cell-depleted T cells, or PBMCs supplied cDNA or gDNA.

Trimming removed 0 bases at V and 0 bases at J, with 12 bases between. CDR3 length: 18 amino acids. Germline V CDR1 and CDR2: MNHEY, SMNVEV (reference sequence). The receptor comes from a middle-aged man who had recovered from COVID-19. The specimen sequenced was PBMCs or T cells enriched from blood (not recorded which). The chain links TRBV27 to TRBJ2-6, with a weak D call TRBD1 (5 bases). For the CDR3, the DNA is TGTGCCAGCAGTTTATCGTTCGACAGTTACTCTGGGGCCAACGTCCTGACTTTC. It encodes CASSLSFDSYSGANVLTF.